The 13 T cell receptor beta chains given below trace back to one sample, sequenced in a study of T cell changes during pregnancy in multiple sclerosis. Produced via immunoSEQ multiplex PCR; TCRdb's table is partial and in-frame only. The sample comprises about 29,000 clones, 89% of which are singletons, and 6.5% to 7.5% rests with the top ten. This material consisted of CD8+ T cells from peripheral blood mononuclear cells, taken after pregnancy. These receptors all stem from a female donor with multiple sclerosis, enrolled in a pregnancy study.

The genes are TRBV6-4 and TRBJ2-3, with TRBD2 matching 8 bases. CDR3 length: 15 amino acids. Germline loops: CDR1 MRHNA, CDR2 SNTAGT. V lost 6 bases, J lost 0 bases, and 5 bases stayed unmatched. The chain's CDR3 is CASRVSSGSTDTQYF. In nucleotides, the CDR3 is TGTGCCAGCAGGGTATCTAGCGGGAGCACAGATACGCAGTATTTT.

This clone came up a few times. This chain uses TRBV21-1 with TRBJ2-2; TRBD1 is the table's D call and was not checked against the DNA. TRBV21-1 counts as a pseudogene. The CDR3 totals 16 residues. CDR3 amino acids: CASSKDRDTNTGELFF. In nucleotides, the CDR3 is TGTGCCAGCAGCAAAGATAGGGACACAAACACCGGGGAGCTGTTTTTT.

This chain links TRBV6-4 with TRBJ2-3; D may be TRBD2 (5 bases). V lost 8 bases and J lost 7, with 16 bases in between. This CDR3 is built from 13 residues. Germline CDR1 is MRHNA and CDR2 is SNTAGT. The CDR3 nucleotides are TGTGCCAGCGCGCCATCTAGCTCTAATACGCAGTATTTT. It is translated as CASAPSSSNTQYF.

This clone was seen a few times. The V gene is TRBV4-3, the J gene TRBJ2-1, with 10 bases aligning to TRBD2. In germline, CDR1 is LGHNA, CDR2 YSLEER. The CDR3 is made up of 16 amino acids. With V trimmed by 0 bases and J by 4 bases, 3 bases remained unmatched. The CDR3 is CASSQDGTSAYNEQFF. The CDR3 DNA reads TGCGCCAGCAGCCAAGATGGGACTAGCGCTTACAATGAGCAGTTCTTC.

The chain carries TRBV7-9 and TRBJ2-3, with D possibly matching TRBD2 (7 bases). CDR3 length: 17 amino acids. Trimming shortened V by 4 bases and J by 2 bases, and 19 bases separated the two germline ends. Germline CDR1 reads SEHNR; CDR2 reads FQNEAQ (reference sequence). The CDR3 is CASSSVRGGGLTDTQYF. CDR3 DNA: TGTGCCAGCAGCTCCGTGCGGGGCGGGGGCCTCACAGATACGCAGTATTTT.

This chain joins TRBV6-1 and TRBJ2-1; D is possibly TRBD2 (6 bases). The CDR3 has 15 amino acids. Germline V gives CDR1 MNHNS, CDR2 SASEGT. Trimming shortened V by 1 base and J by 8 bases, and 15 bases separated the two germline ends. The CDR3 sequence is CASSEEWTIQDEQFF. The CDR3 bases are TGTGCCAGCAGTGAAGAGTGGACTATCCAGGATGAGCAGTTCTTC.

The V and J genes are TRBV28 and TRBJ1-1, with no clear D. Trimming left V 1 base short and J 12 bases short, with 9 bases between. This CDR3 has 11 amino acids. Germline V CDR1 and CDR2: MDHEN, SYDVKM. For the CDR3, the DNA is TGTGCCAGCAGTTTATCCCCACAGACTTTCTTT. Its protein product is CASSLSPQTFF.

The rearrangement uses TRBV4-1 and TRBJ1-1, with D maybe TRBD1 (5 bases). CDR3 length: 17 amino acids. Trimming stripped 4 bases from V and 1 base from J, with 19 bases between. CDR1 and CDR2 from the germline V gene are MGHRA and YSYEKL. CDR3 protein: CASSPDGSGGGNTEAFF. Here the CDR3 DNA reads TGCGCCAGCAGCCCAGATGGGTCGGGGGGAGGGAACACTGAAGCTTTCTTT.

The genes are TRBV27 and TRBJ2-1; TRBD2 might be the D (5 bases). CDR1 is MNHEY and CDR2 is SMNVEV in the germline V gene (reference sequence). This CDR3 is built from 15 residues. The V end lost 2 bases, the J end lost 5 bases, and 13 bases lay between the germline ends. The CDR3 nucleotides read TGTGCCAGCAGTTTACAGCTGAGCGGACACAATGAGCAGTTCTTC. Its translation is CASSLQLSGHNEQFF.

This chain joins TRBV25-1 and TRBJ2-1; no clear D gene. The V gene lost 0 bases and the J gene lost 5 bases, with 2 bases spanning the gap. The CDR3 extends over 12 amino acids. Germline CDR1 reads MGHDK; CDR2 reads SYGVNS. This CDR3 reads CASSEYNNEQFF. In DNA form, the CDR3 reads TGTGCCAGCAGTGAATACAACAATGAGCAGTTCTTC.

This chain links TRBV12-5 with TRBJ1-5, with 8 bases lining up with TRBD1. CDR3 length: 16 residues. With 3 bases clipped from V and 1 base from J, the junction kept 5 bases outside the gene matches. CDR1 and CDR2 (germline): LGHNT, FRNRAP. CDR3 protein: CASGFWTGLSNQPQHF. Here the CDR3 DNA reads TGTGCTAGTGGTTTTTGGACAGGGCTGAGCAATCAGCCCCAGCATTTT.

The genes are TRBV27 and TRBJ1-1, with D tentatively TRBD1 (5 bases). Per germline, CDR1 MNHEY and CDR2 SMNVEV (reference sequence). This CDR3 spans 13 amino acids. V lost 3 bases to trimming and J lost 5 bases, with 10 bases between them. The CDR3 coding sequence is TGTGCCAGCAGTTTCTCGACAGATACTGAAGCTTTCTTT. Protein: CASSFSTDTEAFF.

The rearrangement joins TRBV6-5 to TRBJ1-4, with D unclear. Germline CDR1 and CDR2: MNHEY and SVGAGI. The CDR3 runs to 14 residues. V was pared by 7 bases and J by 7 bases, with 16 bases between. CDR3 sequence reads: CASKGTGDSEKLFF. As DNA, the CDR3 is TGTGCCAGCAAGGGTACCGGGGATAGTGAAAAACTGTTTTTT.